The 20 T cell receptor beta chains in this list originate from one sample, sequenced in a study of siplizumab effects on memory and regulatory T cells. The table came from immunoSEQ multiplex PCR; TCRdb's copy has only in-frame clones and leaves some out. Seen here are roughly 100,000 clones, over 90% observed once, and the top ten hold approximately 0.62%. Sequencing was done on a sample of Tregs sorted from blood. Every receptor here comes from a human donor in good health.

This chain links TRBV11-2 with TRBJ2-7, with 10 bases identical to TRBD1. CDR3 size: 16 residues. CDR1 is SGHAT and CDR2 is FQNNGV in the germline V gene. Trimming removed 5 bases from V and 5 bases from J; junction bases left unmatched: 12. CDR3 DNA sequence: TGTGCCAGCAGCAAGATCCGGGGACAGGGGTCTGACGAGCAGTACTTC. This gives the protein CASSKIRGQGSDEQYF.

The chain uses TRBV5-4 and TRBJ2-3, with a tentative D call TRBD2 (6 bases). The CDR3 extends over 15 amino acids. V was cut by 2 bases and J by 1 base, with 11 bases left in between. Germline assignment: CDR1 SGHNT and CDR2 YYREEE (reference sequence). The CDR3 sequence is CASSFGGTGTDTQYF. In DNA, the CDR3 is TGTGCCAGCAGCTTTGGGGGGACCGGCACAGATACGCAGTATTTT.

The V and J genes are TRBV9 and TRBJ2-3; 12 positions agree with TRBD2. V shed 0 bases, J shed 5 bases, and the junction held 7 bases outside the gene matches. The CDR3 runs to 17 residues. The germline V gene has CDR1 SGDLS and CDR2 YYNGEE. In nucleotides, the CDR3 is TGTGCCAGCAGCGTAGTTCCTAGCGGGGGGGCCTTAGATACGCAGTATTTT. It yields the protein CASSVVPSGGALDTQYF.

CDR3 protein: CASSPYSGTPGGGYTF. CDR3 bases: TGTGCCAGCTCACCATACTCCGGGACGCCCGGCGGTGGCTACACCTTC. The chain couples TRBV18 to TRBJ1-2, with D possibly TRBD1 on 5 matching bases. The CDR3 sequence is 16 residues long. Trimming took off 2 bases at V and 7 bases at J, with 20 bases between the two ends. Germline values: CDR1 KGHSH, CDR2 LQKENI. The whole variable domain, remainder taken from reference TRBV18 and TRBJ1-2, is NAGVMQNPRHLVRRRGQEARLRCSPMKGHSHVYWYRQLPEEGLKFMVYLQKENIIDESGMPKERFSAEFPKEGPSILRIQQVVRGDSAAYFCASSPYSGTPGGGYTFGSGTRLTVV.

The rearrangement joins TRBV6-5 to TRBJ1-1, with D unresolved. The V gene lost 6 bases and the J gene lost 8 bases, with 19 bases spanning the gap. This CDR3 spans 14 amino acids. CDR1 MNHEY and CDR2 SVGAGI come from the germline V gene. The CDR3 coding sequence is TGTGCCAGCAGAATCGACACTGTAGGAGTGGAAGCTTTCTTT. It is translated as CASRIDTVGVEAFF.

This chain links TRBV27 with TRBJ2-2; unclear D gene. Deletions cut 5 bases from V and 1 base from J, with 11 bases between. Germline loops: CDR1 MNHEY, CDR2 SMNVEV (reference sequence). The CDR3 is made up of 15 amino acids. The CDR3 nucleotides are TGTGCCAGCAGTAGGGTCGACGGGAACACCGGGGAGCTGTTTTTT. It yields the protein CASSRVDGNTGELFF.

CDR3 nucleotide sequence: TGTGCCAGCAAGAACAGGGGAGCCTACGAGCAGTACTTC. It translates to CASKNRGAYEQYF. The chain combines TRBV6-5 with TRBJ2-7, with 7 nucleotides matching TRBD1. V trimming: 7 bases; J trimming: 2 bases; junction bases outside the gene matches: 5. Per germline, CDR1 MNHEY and CDR2 SVGAGI. The CDR3 contains 13 residues.

This chain links TRBV19 with TRBJ1-2; D call uncertain. CDR1 is LNHDA, CDR2 SQIVND, per germline (reference sequence). There are 15 residues in the CDR3. The V end was cut by 0 bases, the J end by 0 bases, with 8 bases between. The CDR3 region is CASSIEIGANYGYTF. Written as DNA, the CDR3 is TGTGCCAGTAGTATAGAGATCGGAGCTAACTATGGCTACACCTTC.

CDR3 loop: CATSRGTLRTGGWEQYF. CDR3 bases: TGTGCCACCAGCAGGGGAACTTTGAGGACAGGGGGCTGGGAGCAGTACTTC. This chain connects TRBV15 to TRBJ2-7; TRBD1 matches at 11 bases. Germline CDR1 LNHNV, CDR2 YYDKDF (reference sequence). V gave up 3 bases and J gave up 7 bases; unmatched junction bases: 14. This CDR3 region has 17 residues. The whole variable domain, filled in from reference TRBV15 and TRBJ2-7, reads DAMVIQNPRYQVTQFGKPVTLSCSQTLNHNVMYWYQQKSSQAPKLLFHYYDKDFNNEADTPDNFQSRRPNTSFCFLDIRSPGLGDTAMYLCATSRGTLRTGGWEQYFGPGTRLTVT.

This chain uses TRBV27 with TRBJ2-3, with 7 bases that match TRBD1. This CDR3 is 13 amino acids long. Germline lookup yields CDR1 MNHEY and CDR2 SMNVEV (reference sequence). Losses at the gene ends were 8 bases for V and 6 bases for J; bases not matched to a gene: 8. CDR3 in DNA: TGTGCCAGCCGACAGGGCGGAGGCGATACGCAGTATTTT. Encoded protein: CASRQGGGDTQYF.

The chain's CDR3 is CASSYMGQRSYEQYF. The CDR3 nucleotides are TGTGCCAGCAGCTATATGGGACAGAGATCCTACGAGCAGTACTTC. This chain links TRBV13 with TRBJ2-7; the match to TRBD1 covers 7 bases. CDR3 size: 15 residues. The germline V gene encodes CDR1 PRHDT and CDR2 FYEKMQ (reference sequence). Trimming took 4 bases from V and 1 from J; bases not matched to a gene: 7.

The chain uses TRBV11-2 and TRBJ2-2; 7 bases line up with TRBD1. Losses at the gene ends were 2 bases for V and 6 bases for J; bases not matched to a gene: 6. The CDR3 consists of 15 residues. Per germline, CDR1 SGHAT and CDR2 FQNNGV. CDR3 in DNA: TGTGCCAGCAGCTTACGCAGGGGGTGGTCCGGGGAGCTGTTTTTT. It encodes CASSLRRGWSGELFF.

V usage is TRBV28 and J usage is TRBJ2-3; D is unclear. V was clipped by 6 bases and J by 2 bases, with 9 bases between them. The CDR3 contains 13 residues. The germline V gene encodes CDR1 MDHEN and CDR2 SYDVKM. The chain's CDR3 is CASRLPDTDTQYF. The CDR3 coding sequence is TGTGCCAGCAGACTACCCGACACAGATACGCAGTATTTT. The full variable domain, rest sourced from reference TRBV28 and TRBJ2-3, is DVKVTQSSRYLVKRTGEKVFLECVQDMDHENMFWYRQDPGLGLRLIYFSYDVKMKEKGDIPEGYSVSREKKERFSLILESASTNQTSMYLCASRLPDTDTQYFGPGTRLTVL.

The rearrangement uses TRBV7-8 and TRBJ2-7; D remains ambiguous. Per the germline V gene, CDR1 is SGHVS and CDR2 is FQNEAQ. This CDR3 is built from 12 residues. Between the trimmed V and J ends, which lost 2 bases and 6 bases, there was a span of 8 bases. The CDR3 spells CASSLYESEQYF. CDR3 in DNA: TGTGCCAGCAGCTTATACGAATCCGAGCAGTACTTC.

J is TRBJ2-1 and V is TRBV4-1, with 9 nucleotides matching TRBD2. V shed 0 bases, J shed 5 bases, and the junction held 5 bases outside the gene matches. CDR1 and CDR2 from the germline V gene are MGHRA and YSYEKL. The CDR3 runs 16 residues. The CDR3 sequence is CASSQDRPSGNNEQFF. In nucleotides, the CDR3 is TGCGCCAGCAGCCAAGATCGTCCTAGCGGGAACAATGAGCAGTTCTTC.

This chain links TRBV5-4 with TRBJ1-2; possibly TRBD1 for D (5 bases). The CDR3 has 13 amino acids. Germline V CDR1 and CDR2: SGHNT, YYREEE (reference sequence). The V end lost 3 bases, the J end lost 6 bases, and 12 bases lay between the germline ends. CDR3 DNA: TGTGCCAGCAGCTGGCAGGGTAGGGATGGCTACACCTTC. Its translation: CASSWQGRDGYTF. Looking up the rest from reference TRBV5-4 and TRBJ1-2 gives the full variable domain: ETGVTQSPTHLIKTRGQQVTLRCSSQSGHNTVSWYQQALGQGPQFIFQYYREEENGRGNFPPRFSGLQFPNYSSELNVNALELDDSALYLCASSWQGRDGYTFGSGTRLTVV.

This clone was found once. This chain joins TRBV19 and TRBJ1-3; possible D gene TRBD1, 5 bases. Germline-derived CDR1 and CDR2 are LNHDA and SQIVND (reference sequence). V lost 6 bases to trimming and J lost 0 bases, with 12 bases between them. This CDR3 region has 15 residues. CDR3 protein: CASSLGRFSGNTIYF. The CDR3 DNA sequence: TGTGCCAGTAGCTTGGGACGGTTCTCTGGAAACACCATATATTTT.

This rearrangement joins TRBV6-6 to TRBJ2-7; 10 bases are a match to TRBD1. The CDR3 sequence is 14 residues long. Germline V CDR1 and CDR2: MNHNY, SVGAGI (reference sequence). V gave up 6 bases and J gave up 3 bases; unmatched junction bases: 5. CDR3 DNA sequence: TGTGCCAGCAGCATCCGGGACAGGGGCTACGAGCAGTACTTC. This sequence encodes CASSIRDRGYEQYF.

The chain links TRBV5-6 to TRBJ2-7; 10 bases are a match to TRBD1. Per germline, CDR1 SGHDT and CDR2 YYEEEE. CDR3 size: 15 residues. The trim removed 0 bases at V and 2 bases at J, leaving 2 bases unmatched. The CDR3 region has the DNA TGTGCCAGCAGCTTGGCCGGGACAGGGGCCTACGAGCAGTACTTC. Translation gives CASSLAGTGAYEQYF.

The genes are TRBV10-2 and TRBJ1-5; 7 nucleotides align to TRBD1. J lost 7 bases, V lost 7 bases, and 7 bases had no gene match. The CDR3 loop spans 13 amino acids. From germline, CDR1 is WSHSY and CDR2 SAAADI. This chain's CDR3 is CASTDRVVQPQHF. In DNA form, the CDR3 reads TGCGCCAGCACCGACAGGGTGGTGCAGCCCCAGCATTTT.